This TCR beta chain was obtained from a study of human thymus T cells. Overall study findings and caveats: Apparent skewing of V and J gene usage characterized both thymic and blood repertoires.

Surgeons resected thymus tissue during corrective heart surgery. A remark on this clone: The antigen is unknown.

The CDR3 loop spans 12 amino acids. The germline CDR1 and CDR2 sequences are SQVTM and ANQGSEA. Trimming stripped 4 bases from V and 8 bases from J, with 14 bases between. The table came from immunoSEQ multiplex PCR; TCRdb's copy has only in-frame clones and leaves some out. The sample has some 120,000 clones, approximately 96% seen once. The sequencing input was thymus tissue. The clonotype originates from a boy less than two years old with a congenital heart defect but otherwise immunologically healthy. The chain is built from TRBV29-1 and TRBJ1-2, with a weak D call TRBD1 (5 bases). The CDR3 coding sequence is TGCAGCGTTGCCCCAGGGTCGGGGGGCTACACCTTC. It is translated as CSVAPGSGGYTF.